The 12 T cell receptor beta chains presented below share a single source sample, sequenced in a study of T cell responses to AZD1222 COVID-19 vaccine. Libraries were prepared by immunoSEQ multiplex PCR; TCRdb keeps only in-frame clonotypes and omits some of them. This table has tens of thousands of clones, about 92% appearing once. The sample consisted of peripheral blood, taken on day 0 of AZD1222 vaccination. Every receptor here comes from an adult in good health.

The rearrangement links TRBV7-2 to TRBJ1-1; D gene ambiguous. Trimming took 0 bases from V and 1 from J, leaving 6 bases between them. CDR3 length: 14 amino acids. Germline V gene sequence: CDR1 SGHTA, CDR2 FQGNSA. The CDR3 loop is CASSLAPTNTEAFF. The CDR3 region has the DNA TGTGCCAGCAGCTTAGCGCCTACGAACACTGAAGCTTTCTTT.

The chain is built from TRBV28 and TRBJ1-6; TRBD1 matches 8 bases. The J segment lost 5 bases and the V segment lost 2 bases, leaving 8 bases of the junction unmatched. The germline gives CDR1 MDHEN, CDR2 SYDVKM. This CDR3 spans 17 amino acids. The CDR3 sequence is CASSLRGGQVNNSPLHF. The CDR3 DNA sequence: TGTGCCAGCAGTTTAAGGGGGGGACAGGTTAATAATTCACCCCTCCACTTT.

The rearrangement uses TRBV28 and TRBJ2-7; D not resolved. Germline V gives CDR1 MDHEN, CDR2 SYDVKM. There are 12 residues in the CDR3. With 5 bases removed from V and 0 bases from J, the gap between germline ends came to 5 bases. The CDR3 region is CASSQNSYEQYF. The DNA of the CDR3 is TGTGCCAGCAGTCAAAACTCCTACGAGCAGTACTTC.

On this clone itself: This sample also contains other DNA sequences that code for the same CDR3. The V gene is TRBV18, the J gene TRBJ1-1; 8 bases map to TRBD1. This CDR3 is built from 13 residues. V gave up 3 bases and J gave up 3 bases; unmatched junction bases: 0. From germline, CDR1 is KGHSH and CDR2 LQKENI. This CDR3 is CASSPTGDTEAFF. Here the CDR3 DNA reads TGTGCCAGCTCACCGACAGGGGACACTGAAGCTTTCTTT.

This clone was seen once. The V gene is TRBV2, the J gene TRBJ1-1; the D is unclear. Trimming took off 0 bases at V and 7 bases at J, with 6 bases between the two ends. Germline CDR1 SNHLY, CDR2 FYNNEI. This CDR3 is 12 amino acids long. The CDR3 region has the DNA TGTGCCAGCAGTGAAGCTGGGCTTGAAGCTTTCTTT. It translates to CASSEAGLEAFF.

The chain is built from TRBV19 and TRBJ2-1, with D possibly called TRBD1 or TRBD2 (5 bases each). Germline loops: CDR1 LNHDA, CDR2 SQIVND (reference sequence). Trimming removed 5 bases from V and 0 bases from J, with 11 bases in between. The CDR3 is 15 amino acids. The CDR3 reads CASSPGTSSYNEQFF. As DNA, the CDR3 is TGTGCCAGTAGTCCGGGGACGAGCTCCTACAATGAGCAGTTCTTC. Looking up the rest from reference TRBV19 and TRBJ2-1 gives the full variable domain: DGGITQSPKYLFRKEGQNVTLSCEQNLNHDAMYWYRQDPGQGLRLIYYSQIVNDFQKGDIAEGYSVSREKKESFPLTVTSAQKNPTAFYLCASSPGTSSYNEQFFGPGTRLTVL.

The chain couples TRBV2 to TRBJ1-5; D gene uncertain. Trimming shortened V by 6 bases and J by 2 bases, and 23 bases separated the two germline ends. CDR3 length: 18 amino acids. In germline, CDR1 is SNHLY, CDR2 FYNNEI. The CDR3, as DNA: TGTGCCAGCAGGCCGACACGGGCGTATTATAGCGGCAATCAGCCCCAGCATTTT. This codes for CASRPTRAYYSGNQPQHF. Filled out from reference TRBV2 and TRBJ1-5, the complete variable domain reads EPEVTQTPSHQVTQMGQEVILRCVPISNHLYFYWYRQILGQKVEFLVSFYNNEISEKSEIFDDQFSVERPDGSNFTLKIRSTKLEDSAMYFCASRPTRAYYSGNQPQHFGDGTRLSIL.

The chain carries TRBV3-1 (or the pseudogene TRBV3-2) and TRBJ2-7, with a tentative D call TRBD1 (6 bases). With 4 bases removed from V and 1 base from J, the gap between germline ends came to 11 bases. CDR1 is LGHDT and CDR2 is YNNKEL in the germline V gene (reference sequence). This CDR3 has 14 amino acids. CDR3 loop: CASSPRQGSYEQYF. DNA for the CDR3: TGTGCCAGCAGCCCCAGGCAGGGGTCCTACGAGCAGTACTTC.

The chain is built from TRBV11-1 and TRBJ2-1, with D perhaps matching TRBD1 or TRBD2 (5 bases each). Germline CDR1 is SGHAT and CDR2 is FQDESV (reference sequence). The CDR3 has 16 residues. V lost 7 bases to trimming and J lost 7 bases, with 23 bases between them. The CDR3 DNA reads TGTGCCAGCACCGAGGGGTGGGGCAGGACGGCAAATGAGCAGTTCTTC. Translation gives CASTEGWGRTANEQFF.

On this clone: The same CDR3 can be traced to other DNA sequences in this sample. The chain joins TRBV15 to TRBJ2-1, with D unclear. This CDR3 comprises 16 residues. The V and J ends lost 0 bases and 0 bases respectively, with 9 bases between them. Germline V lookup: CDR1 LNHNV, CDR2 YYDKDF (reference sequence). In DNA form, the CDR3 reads TGTGCCACCAGCAGAGACAGGTTGGGCTCCTACAATGAGCAGTTCTTC. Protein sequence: CATSRDRLGSYNEQFF. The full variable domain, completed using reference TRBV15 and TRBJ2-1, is DAMVIQNPRYQVTQFGKPVTLSCSQTLNHNVMYWYQQKSSQAPKLLFHYYDKDFNNEADTPDNFQSRRPNTSFCFLDIRSPGLGDTAMYLCATSRDRLGSYNEQFFGPGTRLTVL.

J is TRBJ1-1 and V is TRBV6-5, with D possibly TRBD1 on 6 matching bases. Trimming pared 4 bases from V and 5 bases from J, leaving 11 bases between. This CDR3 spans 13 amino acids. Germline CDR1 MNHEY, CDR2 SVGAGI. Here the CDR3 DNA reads TGTGCCAGCAGTTCGCGGGGGGCAACTGAAGCTTTCTTT. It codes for CASSSRGATEAFF.

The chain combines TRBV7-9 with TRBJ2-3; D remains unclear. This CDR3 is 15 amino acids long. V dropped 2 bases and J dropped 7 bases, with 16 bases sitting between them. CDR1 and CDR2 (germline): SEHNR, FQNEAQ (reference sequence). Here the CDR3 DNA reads TGTGCCAGCAGCTTAAACCCCCAGCCCGCAAATACGCAGTATTTT. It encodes CASSLNPQPANTQYF.